A single TCR beta chain is shown here with its context. The sample comes from a study of blood T cell repertoires in COVID-19. Overall study context: Acute and convalescent COVID-19 specimens originated in the United States, Italy and Spain. The analysed material was cDNA or gDNA that came from T cells, B-cell-depleted T cells, or PBMCs.

In the original processing: Cell counts per sample came from amplifying reference gene primers. Method: immunoSEQ multiplex PCR; TCRdb's copy keeps in-frame clones and lacks some. V and J calls and clone size are copied from that table; D and trimming were computed from the DNA. This sample has 70,000 to 95,000 clones; over 80% occur once, and the top ten carry over 15%. Per the germline V gene, CDR1 is MNHEY and CDR2 is SMNVEV (reference sequence). The CDR3 runs 16 residues. Losses at the gene ends were 5 bases for V and 0 bases for J; bases not matched to a gene: 9. Sequencing was carried out using peripheral blood. This TCR came from a man older than 75 with active or convalescent COVID-19. The chain couples TRBV27 to TRBJ1-2; 7 bases match TRBD1. The CDR3 DNA is TGTGCCAGCAGTCCCGGGGACAGTAGACCTAACTATGGCTACACCTTC. Translating gives CASSPGDSRPNYGYTF.